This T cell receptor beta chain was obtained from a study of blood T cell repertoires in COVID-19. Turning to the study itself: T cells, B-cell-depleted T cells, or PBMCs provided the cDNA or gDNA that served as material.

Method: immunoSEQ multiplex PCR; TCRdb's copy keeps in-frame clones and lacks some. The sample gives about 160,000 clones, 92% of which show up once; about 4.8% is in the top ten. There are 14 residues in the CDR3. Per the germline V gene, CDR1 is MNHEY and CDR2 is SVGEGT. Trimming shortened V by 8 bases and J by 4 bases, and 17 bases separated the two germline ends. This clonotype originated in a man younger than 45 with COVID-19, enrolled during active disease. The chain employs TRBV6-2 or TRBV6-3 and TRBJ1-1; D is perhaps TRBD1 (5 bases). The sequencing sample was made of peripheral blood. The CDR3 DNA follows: TGTGCCAGCGGCCGAATTACAGGTATCACTGAAGCTTTCTTT. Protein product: CASGRITGITEAFF.